These 16 T cell receptor beta chains originate from one sample sequenced in a study of blood T cell repertoires in COVID-19. This table comes from immunoSEQ multiplex PCR, and its TCRdb copy is limited to in-frame clones, with some not included. The sample records 95,000 to 150,000 clones, about 83% being singletons. The sample comprised PBMCs or T cells enriched from blood (not recorded which). These receptors originate from a woman in her 30s who had recovered from COVID-19.

V usage is TRBV24-1 and J usage is TRBJ1-3; D is undetermined. The CDR3 spans 17 residues. V shed 4 bases and J shed 0 bases, with 15 bases lying between them. Germline-derived CDR1 and CDR2 are KGHDR and SFDVKD. The CDR3 coding sequence is TGTGCCACCAGTGACCAGCCTTGGAGGGACTCTGGAAACACCATATATTTT. Translated: CATSDQPWRDSGNTIYF.

The chain carries TRBV5-1 and TRBJ2-7; TRBD1 aligns across 9 bases. Per the germline V gene, CDR1 is SGHRS and CDR2 is YFSETQ. The CDR3 is 14 amino acids. With V trimmed by 4 bases and J by 3 bases, 5 bases remained unmatched. DNA of the CDR3: TGCGCCAGCAGCCCGGGACAGGGAATCTACGAGCAGTACTTC. This gives the protein CASSPGQGIYEQYF.

The V call is TRBV10-3, the J call TRBJ1-2; the match to TRBD1 covers 8 bases. The CDR3 is 15 amino acids. The V gene's germline CDR1 is ENHRY and CDR2 SYGVKD. Germline trimming cut 10 bases from V and 6 bases from J; bases unmatched to any gene: 16. CDR3 loop: CATSQGARNFHGYTF. CDR3 coding DNA: TGTGCCACCTCCCAGGGGGCGCGTAACTTCCATGGCTACACCTTC.

This chain links TRBV11-2 with TRBJ1-5; D is ambiguous. Germline V gene data show CDR1 as SGHAT and CDR2 as FQNNGV. V lost 6 bases to trimming and J lost 3 bases, with 15 bases between them. The CDR3 totals 15 residues. As DNA, the CDR3 is TGTGCCAGCAGTCGATCCGGCAGGAACAATCAGCCCCAGCATTTT. It encodes CASSRSGRNNQPQHF.

The chain is built from TRBV28 and TRBJ1-6; the D is unclear. V was shortened by 6 bases and J by 1 base, with 10 bases between the two germline ends. The CDR3 sequence is 15 residues long. Germline CDR1 and CDR2: MDHEN and SYDVKM. The CDR3 region is CASRSASSYNSPLHF. CDR3 sequence (DNA): TGTGCCAGCAGATCAGCGTCTTCCTATAATTCACCCCTCCACTTT.

In this sample, this clone turned up a few times. CDR3 amino acids: CASSLREGPSSYNEQFF. CDR3 nucleotide sequence: TGTGCCAGCAGCTTAAGGGAGGGTCCAAGCTCCTACAATGAGCAGTTCTTC. The chain employs TRBV11-2 and TRBJ2-1; 7 nucleotides align to TRBD2. Germline V gene lookup returns CDR1 SGHAT and CDR2 FQNNGV. With 2 bases clipped from V and 0 bases from J, the junction kept 7 bases outside the gene matches. The CDR3 loop spans 17 amino acids. Based on the CDR3 plus reference TRBV11-2 and TRBJ2-1, the full variable domain is EAGVAQSPRYKIIEKRQSVAFWCNPISGHATLYWYQQILGQGPKLLIQFQNNGVVDDSQLPKDRFSAERLKGVDSTLKIQPAKLEDSAVYLCASSLREGPSSYNEQFFGPGTRLTVL.

The gene calls are TRBV4-3 and TRBJ2-4, with 8 bases aligning to TRBD1. Germline V gives CDR1 LGHNA, CDR2 YSLEER. This CDR3 region has 15 residues. V lost 0 bases and J lost 10; bases outside the gene matches: 8. CDR3 protein: CASSQEFGQGAIQYF. In DNA, the CDR3 is TGCGCCAGCAGCCAAGAATTTGGCCAGGGGGCGATTCAGTACTTC.

In DNA form, the CDR3 reads TGCAGCGTTGCTAGGACAGGGGTCACCGGGGAGCTGTTTTTT. Translated, it gives CSVARTGVTGELFF. The chain uses TRBV29-1 and TRBJ2-2, with 9 bases that match TRBD1. The V gene end was trimmed by 4 bases and the J gene end by 4 bases; junction bases not matched to a gene: 4. The CDR3 is 14 residues long. Germline values: CDR1 SQVTM, CDR2 ANQGSEA.

The J gene is TRBJ1-6, the V gene TRBV30; TRBD1 is a possible D gene (5 bases). The CDR3 is 13 residues long. Between the trimmed V and J ends, which lost 5 bases and 7 bases, there was a span of 12 bases. Germline V gene data show CDR1 as GTSNPN and CDR2 as SVGIG (reference sequence). CDR3 amino acids: CAWAGLTNSPLHF. DNA for the CDR3: TGTGCCTGGGCGGGACTTACAAATTCACCCCTCCACTTT.

The J gene is TRBJ2-3, the V gene TRBV5-1; 8 positions match TRBD2. The V gene end was trimmed by 2 bases and the J gene end by 4 bases; junction bases not matched to a gene: 0. CDR1 is SGHRS, CDR2 YFSETQ, per germline. The CDR3 length is 13 residues. This CDR3 reads CASSLAGADTQYF. The CDR3 DNA follows: TGCGCCAGCAGCTTAGCGGGAGCAGATACGCAGTATTTT.

This clone appeared a few times. This chain connects TRBV4-2 to TRBJ2-1; 7 bases match TRBD2. The CDR3 is 16 amino acids. Germline V gives CDR1 LGHNA, CDR2 YNFKEQ. The trim removed 0 bases at V and 1 base at J, leaving 3 bases unmatched. CDR3 sequence reads: CASSQDFSGSYNEQFF. The CDR3 DNA sequence: TGTGCCAGCAGCCAAGATTTTAGCGGGTCCTACAATGAGCAGTTCTTC.

V and J are TRBV7-9 and TRBJ1-4; tentatively, D is TRBD1 (6 bases). Trimming left V 1 base short and J 0 bases short, with 6 bases between. Germline lookup yields CDR1 SEHNR and CDR2 FQNEAQ (reference sequence). This CDR3 spans 15 amino acids. CDR3 in DNA: TGTGCCAGCAGCTTAGGACAGGCAACTAATGAAAAACTGTTTTTT. Encoded protein: CASSLGQATNEKLFF.

This chain connects TRBV7-6 to TRBJ1-6; 9 bases are a match to TRBD1. The V gene end was trimmed by 5 bases and the J gene end by 5 bases; junction bases not matched to a gene: 10. CDR3 size: 17 residues. Germline CDR1 SGHVS, CDR2 FNYEAQ. The CDR3 region is CASSRHRGRRDNSPLHF. The CDR3, as DNA: TGTGCCAGCAGCCGACACAGGGGGCGAAGGGATAATTCACCCCTCCACTTT.

This clone was observed a few times. The chain is built from TRBV28 and TRBJ2-7; possibly TRBD1 for D (6 bases). Germline CDR1 reads MDHEN; CDR2 reads SYDVKM. Trimming stripped 2 bases from V and 2 bases from J, with 13 bases between. This CDR3 region has 15 residues. The CDR3 protein is CASSLGGARTYEQYF. CDR3 sequence (DNA): TGTGCCAGCAGTTTAGGGGGCGCGAGGACCTACGAGCAGTACTTC.

The chain links TRBV6-2 or TRBV6-3 to TRBJ2-6; 7 bases are shared with TRBD1. The CDR3 is made up of 15 amino acids. The germline V gene has CDR1 MNHEY and CDR2 SVGEGT. V lost 2 bases to trimming and J lost 2 bases; unmatched junction nucleotides: 0. The CDR3 spells CASSYQGAGANVLTF. The DNA for the CDR3 is TGTGCCAGCAGTTACCAGGGGGCTGGGGCCAACGTCCTGACTTTC.

The chain carries TRBV29-1 and TRBJ1-1; the match to TRBD1 covers 9 bases. With V trimmed by 8 bases and J by 11 bases, 9 bases remained unmatched. Germline V gene lookup returns CDR1 SQVTM and CDR2 ANQGSEA. The CDR3 contains 11 residues. This chain's CDR3 is CSSTRTGVAFF. CDR3 coding DNA: TGCAGCTCAACCCGGACAGGGGTCGCTTTCTTT.